The clone carrying this TCR beta chain was seen a few times. Primers: 60 Vbeta forward and 13 Jbeta reverse. Some clones are missing from TCRdb's copy, which holds only in-frame ones; the method was immunoSEQ multiplex PCR. The data hold roughly 140,000 clones, with 84% observed a single time. The entry originates in a study of cytomegalovirus exposure and HLA in healthy donors. The receptor was isolated from a boy aged 2 to 10 in good health and CMV-seronegative. The sample was PBMCs.

The CDR3 DNA sequence: TGTGCCAGCAGCCCGCCGGGGGTGTTCAATGGCTACACCTTC. Translation: CASSPPGVFNGYTF. The chain recombines TRBV13 with TRBJ1-2, with TRBD1 as a possible D gene (5 bases). This CDR3 spans 14 amino acids. The germline gives CDR1 PRHDT, CDR2 FYEKMQ (reference sequence). V was shortened by 5 bases and J by 6 bases, with 16 bases between the two germline ends.